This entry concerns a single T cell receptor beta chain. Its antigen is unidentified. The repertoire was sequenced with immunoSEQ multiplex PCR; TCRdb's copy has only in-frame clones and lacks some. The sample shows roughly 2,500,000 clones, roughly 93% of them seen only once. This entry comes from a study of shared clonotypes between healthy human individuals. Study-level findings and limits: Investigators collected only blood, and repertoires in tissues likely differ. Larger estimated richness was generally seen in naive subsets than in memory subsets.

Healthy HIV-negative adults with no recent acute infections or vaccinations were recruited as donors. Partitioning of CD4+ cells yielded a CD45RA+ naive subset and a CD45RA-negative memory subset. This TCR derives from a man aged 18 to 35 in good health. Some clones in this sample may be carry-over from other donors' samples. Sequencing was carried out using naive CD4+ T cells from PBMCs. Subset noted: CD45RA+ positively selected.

DNA for the CDR3: TGTGCCAGCAGCCCAGATCTAGCGGGAGGTGAGCAGTTCTTC. This sequence encodes CASSPDLAGGEQFF. This chain connects TRBV14 to TRBJ2-1; 11 bases agree with TRBD2. Per germline, CDR1 SGHDN and CDR2 FVKESK. The length of the CDR3 is 14 residues. Trimming removed 4 bases from V and 9 bases from J; junction bases left unmatched: 5. Full variable domain (outside the CDR3, taken from reference TRBV14 and TRBJ2-1): EAGVTQFPSHSVIEKGQTVTLRCDPISGHDNLYWYRRVMGKEIKFLLHFVKESKQDESGMPNNRFLAERTGGTYSTLKVQPAELEDSGVYFCASSPDLAGGEQFFGPGTRLTVL.